Detailed here is one TCR beta chain. The data were obtained in a study of blood T cell repertoires in COVID-19. Trimming took 4 bases from V and 2 from J; bases not matched to a gene: 8. This CDR3 contains 15 residues. Per the germline V gene, CDR1 is SGHRS and CDR2 is YFSETQ. TCRdb's copy holds only in-frame clones and misses some; the assay was immunoSEQ multiplex PCR. The table lists approximately 210,000 clones, approximately 91% of them singletons. The sample consisted of peripheral blood. The chain is built from TRBV5-1 and TRBJ2-5; 7 nucleotides line up with TRBD1. This receptor was taken from a woman between 40 and 55 years old with acute or convalescent COVID-19. CDR3 sequence: CASSRGQNGQETQYF. The CDR3 DNA reads TGCGCCAGCAGCCGGGGACAGAACGGGCAAGAGACCCAGTACTTC.